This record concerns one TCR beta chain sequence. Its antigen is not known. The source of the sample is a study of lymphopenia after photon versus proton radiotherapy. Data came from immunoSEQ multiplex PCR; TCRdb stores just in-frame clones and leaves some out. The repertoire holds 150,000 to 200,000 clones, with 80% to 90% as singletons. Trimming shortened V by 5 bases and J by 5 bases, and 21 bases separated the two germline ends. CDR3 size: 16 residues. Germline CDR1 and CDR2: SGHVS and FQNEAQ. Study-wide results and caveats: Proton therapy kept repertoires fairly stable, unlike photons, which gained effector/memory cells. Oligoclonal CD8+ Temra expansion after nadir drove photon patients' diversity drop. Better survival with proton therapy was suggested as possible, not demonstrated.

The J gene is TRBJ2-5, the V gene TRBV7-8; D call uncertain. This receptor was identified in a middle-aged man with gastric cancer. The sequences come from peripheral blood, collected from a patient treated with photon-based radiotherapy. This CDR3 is CASSTRVRVTRETQYF. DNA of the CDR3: TGTGCCAGCAGCACACGCGTTCGGGTAACGAGGGAGACCCAGTACTTC.